This T cell receptor beta chain was captured in a study of cytomegalovirus exposure and HLA in healthy donors. V dropped 6 bases and J dropped 8 bases, with 13 bases sitting between them. The CDR3 runs 11 residues. CDR1 and CDR2 from the germline V gene are SQVTM and ANQGSEA. Libraries were prepared by immunoSEQ multiplex PCR; TCRdb keeps only in-frame clonotypes and omits some of them. Here the sample spans 78,000 or so clones, less than 96% being singletons. Sequencing used PBMCs. This TCR came from a man aged 18 to 30 in good health and CMV-seropositive. This rearrangement joins TRBV29-1 to TRBJ1-2; D may be TRBD1 (5 bases). CDR3 bases: TGCAGCGTAGCGGGGGTGGACGGCTACACCTTC. This codes for CSVAGVDGYTF.